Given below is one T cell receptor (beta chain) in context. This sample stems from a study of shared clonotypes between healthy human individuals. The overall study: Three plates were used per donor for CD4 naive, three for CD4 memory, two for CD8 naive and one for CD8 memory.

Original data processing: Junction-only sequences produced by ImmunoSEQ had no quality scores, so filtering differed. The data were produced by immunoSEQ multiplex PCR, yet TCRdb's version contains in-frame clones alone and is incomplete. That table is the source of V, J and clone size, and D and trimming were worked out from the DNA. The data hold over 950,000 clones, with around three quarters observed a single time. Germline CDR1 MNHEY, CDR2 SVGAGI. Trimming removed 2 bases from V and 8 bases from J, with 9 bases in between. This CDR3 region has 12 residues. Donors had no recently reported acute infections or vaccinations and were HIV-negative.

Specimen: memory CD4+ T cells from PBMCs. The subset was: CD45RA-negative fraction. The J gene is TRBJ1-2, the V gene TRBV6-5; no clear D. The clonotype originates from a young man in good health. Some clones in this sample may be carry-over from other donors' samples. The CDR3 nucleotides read TGTGCCAGCAGTTACAATGCACGGGGCTACACCTTC. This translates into CASSYNARGYTF.